This is a list of T cell receptor beta chains from one sample in a study of shared T cell receptors in the human thymus. The data were produced by immunoSEQ multiplex PCR, yet TCRdb's version contains in-frame clones alone and is incomplete. The sample lists 650,000 to 950,000 clones; roughly 88% were seen once. These data were likewise used in another study, on human thymus T cells.

The sequenced sample was thymocytes. The origin of the receptors is a girl under three years old with a congenital heart defect. The conserved cysteine and the conserved F or W are not part of the CDR3 here.

CDR3	J	length	V
ASSLSGTEAF	TRBJ1-1	10	TRBV5-1
ASSWDRGPQNSPLH	TRBJ1-6	14	TRBV6-5
ASAISLGTSGGAETGELF	TRBJ2-2	18	TRBV12-5
ASSQWTVRRRETQY	TRBJ2-5	14	TRBV4-3
AIRPGGDEKLF	TRBJ1-4	11	TRBV10-3
ASSLEQGSDSPLH	TRBJ1-6	13	TRBV7-8
ASSAWGGTEAF	TRBJ1-1	11	TRBV2
ASSAGTAYGYT	TRBJ1-2	11	TRBV27
ASSSRRGKSSYNSPLH	TRBJ1-6	16	TRBV19
ASAQRDRGHPFNTGELF	TRBJ2-2	17	TRBV19
ASSFKRGGMIPYNEQF	TRBJ2-1	16	TRBV5-4
ARNSGGSYEQY	TRBJ2-7	11	TRBV27
ASSLVPGWGNTIY	TRBJ1-3	13	TRBV7-2
ASSLRQGYVANTGELF	TRBJ2-2	16	TRBV7-6
AIWTGSWEQY	TRBJ2-7	10	TRBV30
ASKRKRGSDRGHVLT	TRBJ2-6	15	TRBV27
ASSSLTGENIQY	TRBJ2-4	12	TRBV27
ASSQGRGTGGTEAF	TRBJ1-1	14	TRBV4-1
ASSNRTGSIGHEKLF	TRBJ1-4	15	TRBV27
ASSFGPDQPQH	TRBJ1-5	11	TRBV28
ASSLVTPVPNSPLH	TRBJ1-6	14	TRBV5-1
ASSLEGVRVTEAF	TRBJ1-1	13	TRBV5-6
ASSDSGTSTGELF	TRBJ2-2	13	TRBV6-4
ASSLGLREATEAF	TRBJ1-1	13	TRBV11-2
AWSVASGGECPRY	TRBJ2-3	13	TRBV30
ASSLEAVGNSPLH	TRBJ1-6	13	TRBV27
ASSMTRNGREKLF	TRBJ1-4	13	TRBV5-6
ASSQAGANTEAF	TRBJ1-1	12	TRBV4-3
ASRRTGIRLNTEAF	TRBJ1-1	14	TRBV6-6
ASSLSDGYT	TRBJ1-2	9	TRBV7-9
ATSRDSRAGGVLSVGTQY	TRBJ2-3	18	TRBV15
ASSYPLAGEFYEQY	TRBJ2-7	14	TRBV6-6
ASSTQRGGRSDEQF	TRBJ2-1	14	TRBV7-2
ASSEGAPYNEQF	TRBJ2-1	12	TRBV4-1
ASTRDSNNQPQH	TRBJ1-5	12	TRBV6-6
ASSLGHGWGGDLNEQF	TRBJ2-1	16	TRBV7-9
ASSTAMTVTSGYT	TRBJ1-2	13	TRBV21-1
ASSVGDRTTEAF	TRBJ1-1	12	TRBV9
ASSEPSLATNTEAF	TRBJ1-1	14	TRBV10-2
ANPRRLAGVKETQY	TRBJ2-5	14	TRBV27
ASSLYGQGVTGELF	TRBJ2-2	14	TRBV7-3
ASSLSRGETSGGVEQF	TRBJ2-1	16	TRBV5-6
ASRWTGGGDTEAF	TRBJ1-1	13	TRBV6-1
ASSQDRGDQPQH	TRBJ1-5	12	TRBV4-3
ASSQIGGFTDTQY	TRBJ2-3	13	TRBV7-9
ASSPDRDHYGYT	TRBJ1-2	12	TRBV5-4
ASSQESGGLYNEQF	TRBJ2-1	14	TRBV4-2
ASSLGSAGDEQF	TRBJ2-1	12	TRBV11-2
ATSRDLPGQGCEQY	-	14	TRBV15
ASSTTREAF	TRBJ1-1	9	TRBV19
ASSRQTGLEAF	TRBJ1-1	11	TRBV5-6
ASSESRVSGGRTDTQY	TRBJ2-3	16	TRBV6-1
ASSFSRGGTYEQY	TRBJ2-7	13	TRBV11-2
ASSNRTNTGELF	TRBJ2-2	12	TRBV13
ASTRGGSGANVLT	TRBJ2-6	13	TRBV13